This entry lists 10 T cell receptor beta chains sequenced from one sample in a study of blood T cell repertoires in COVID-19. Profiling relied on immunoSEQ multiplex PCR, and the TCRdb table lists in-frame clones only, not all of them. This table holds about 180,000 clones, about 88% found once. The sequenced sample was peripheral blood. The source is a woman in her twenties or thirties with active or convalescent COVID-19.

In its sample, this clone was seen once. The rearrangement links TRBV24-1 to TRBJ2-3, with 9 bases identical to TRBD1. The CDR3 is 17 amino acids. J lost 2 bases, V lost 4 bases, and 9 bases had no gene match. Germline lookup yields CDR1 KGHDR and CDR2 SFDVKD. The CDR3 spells CATSEQPGQGLTDTQYF. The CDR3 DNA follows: TGTGCCACCAGTGAACAACCGGGACAGGGCCTCACAGATACGCAGTATTTT.

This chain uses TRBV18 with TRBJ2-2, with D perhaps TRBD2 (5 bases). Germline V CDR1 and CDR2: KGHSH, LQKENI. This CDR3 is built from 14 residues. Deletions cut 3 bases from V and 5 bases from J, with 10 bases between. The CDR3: CASSPGEWTGELFF. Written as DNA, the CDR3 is TGTGCCAGCTCACCTGGGGAGTGGACCGGGGAGCTGTTTTTT.

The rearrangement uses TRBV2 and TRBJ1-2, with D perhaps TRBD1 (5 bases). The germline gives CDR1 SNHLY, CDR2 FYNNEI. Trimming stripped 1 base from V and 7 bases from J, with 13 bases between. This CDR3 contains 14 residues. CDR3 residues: CASSEEQGKGGYTF. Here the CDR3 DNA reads TGTGCCAGCAGTGAAGAGCAGGGTAAGGGTGGCTACACCTTC.

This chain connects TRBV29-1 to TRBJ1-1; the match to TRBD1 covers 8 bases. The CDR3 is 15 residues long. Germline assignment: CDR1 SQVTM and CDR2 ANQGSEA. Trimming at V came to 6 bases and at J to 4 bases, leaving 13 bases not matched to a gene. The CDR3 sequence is CSVLPPWTGSTEAFF. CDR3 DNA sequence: TGCAGCGTCCTCCCCCCTTGGACAGGGAGCACTGAAGCTTTCTTT.

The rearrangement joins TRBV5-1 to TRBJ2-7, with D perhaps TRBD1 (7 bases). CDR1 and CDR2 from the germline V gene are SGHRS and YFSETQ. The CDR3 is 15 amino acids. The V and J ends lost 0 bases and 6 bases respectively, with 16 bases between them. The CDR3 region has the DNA TGCGCCAGCAGCTTGGCTCAGGGGGGTCTGAGCGAGCAGTACTTC. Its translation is CASSLAQGGLSEQYF.

CDR3 sequence: CASSGEGYEQYF. CDR3 nucleotides: TGTGCCAGCAGTGGGGAGGGTTACGAGCAGTACTTC. The chain recombines TRBV2 with TRBJ2-7; TRBD2 agrees at 7 bases. V trimming: 4 bases; J trimming: 4 bases; junction bases outside the gene matches: 1. Germline V gene sequence: CDR1 SNHLY, CDR2 FYNNEI. The CDR3 length is 12 residues. Looking up the rest from reference TRBV2 and TRBJ2-7 gives the full variable domain: EPEVTQTPSHQVTQMGQEVILRCVPISNHLYFYWYRQILGQKVEFLVSFYNNEISEKSEIFDDQFSVERPDGSNFTLKIRSTKLEDSAMYFCASSGEGYEQYFGPGTRLTVT.

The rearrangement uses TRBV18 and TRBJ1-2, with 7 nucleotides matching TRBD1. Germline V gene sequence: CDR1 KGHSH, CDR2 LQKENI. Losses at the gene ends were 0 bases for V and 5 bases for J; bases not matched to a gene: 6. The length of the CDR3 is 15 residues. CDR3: CASSPPGDSRYGYTF. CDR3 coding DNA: TGTGCCAGCTCACCACCTGGGGACAGCCGATATGGCTACACCTTC.

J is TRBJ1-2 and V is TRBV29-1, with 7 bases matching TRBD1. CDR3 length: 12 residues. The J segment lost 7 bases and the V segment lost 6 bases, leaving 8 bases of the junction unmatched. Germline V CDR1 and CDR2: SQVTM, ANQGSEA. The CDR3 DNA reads TGCAGCGTCCGACAGGGAGTTGGTGGCTACACCTTC. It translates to CSVRQGVGGYTF.

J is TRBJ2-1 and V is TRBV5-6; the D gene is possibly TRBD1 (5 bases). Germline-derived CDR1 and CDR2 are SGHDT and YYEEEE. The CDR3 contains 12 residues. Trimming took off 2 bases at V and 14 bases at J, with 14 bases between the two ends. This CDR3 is CASSFIGQGEFF. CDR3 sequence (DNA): TGTGCCAGCAGCTTTATAGGGCAGGGTGAGTTCTTC.

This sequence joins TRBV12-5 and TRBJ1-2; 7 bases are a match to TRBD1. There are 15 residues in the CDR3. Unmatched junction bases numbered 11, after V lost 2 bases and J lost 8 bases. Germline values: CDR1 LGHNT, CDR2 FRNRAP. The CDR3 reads CASGLTTSRTGGYTF. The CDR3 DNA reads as TGTGCTAGTGGTTTGACCACCTCACGGACAGGCGGCTACACCTTC.